The source of this T cell receptor beta chain is a study of cytomegalovirus exposure and HLA in healthy donors. Study-wide context: Approximately 180 million T cells yielded 120 million or so unique TCR beta sequences, as an earlier analysis found. Study-wide results and caveats: Apparent HLA restriction characterized most CMV-associated TCR beta chains in a later analysis. The study designated 164 TCR beta chains cytomegalovirus-associated. Per a prior analysis, the majority of TCR beta V segments were productive roughly 87% or roughly 30% of the time.

Points on this clone: Its antigen remains unknown.

13 Jbeta primers and 60 Vbeta primers were used for the PCR. Generated by immunoSEQ multiplex PCR, the TCRdb table keeps only in-frame clones and is missing some. The profile covers some 140,000 clones, with approximately 80% appearing a single time and 13% taken by the ten largest. Germline assignment: CDR1 SGDLS and CDR2 YYNGEE. Trimming shortened V by 2 bases and J by 3 bases, and 8 bases separated the two germline ends. CDR3 size: 13 residues. This rearrangement joins TRBV9 to TRBJ1-1; D gene unclear. The TCR was taken from a man younger than 40 in good health and CMV-seropositive. The sequencing input was PBMCs. CDR3 loop: CASSVKRDTEAFF. The CDR3, as DNA: TGTGCCAGCAGCGTTAAGCGGGACACTGAAGCTTTCTTT. Complete variable domain (other parts from reference TRBV9 and TRBJ1-1): DSGVTQTPKHLITATGQRVTLRCSPRSGDLSVYWYQQSLDQGLQFLIQYYNGEERAKGNILERFSAQQFPDLHSELNLSSLELGDSALYFCASSVKRDTEAFFGQGTRLTVV.